This T cell receptor beta chain was documented in a study of beta chain features in type 1 diabetes. Study information: About 110 million sorted cells were examined across all samples. Study-wide findings and caveats: Possible PCR preference for shorter templates applied equally to patients and controls. These data did not resolve whether HLA type affects TCRB rearrangement. Within each of all four CD4+ subsets, Type 1 diabetes patients had TCRB CDR3s that were moderately but significantly shorter.

CDR3 length equals 13 residues. V was trimmed by 0 bases and J by 12 bases, leaving 14 bases between them. The germline V gene has CDR1 SNHLY and CDR2 FYNNEI. A remark on this clone: Antigen unknown.

TCRB transcripts that were expressed got sequenced, as all of the isolated RNA had been reverse transcribed. Profiling relied on immunoSEQ multiplex PCR, and the TCRdb table lists in-frame clones only, not all of them. The repertoire holds about 320,000 clones, with less than 15% as singletons. Sequenced: central memory CD4+ T cells from blood. The J gene is TRBJ1-1, the V gene TRBV2; TRBD1 is a possible D gene (6 bases). This receptor was taken from a man aged 30 to 39 in good health. As DNA, the CDR3 is TGTGCCAGCAGTGAAGCGGTGGGGGCGCCTCCTTTCTTT. This gives the protein CASSEAVGAPPFF.